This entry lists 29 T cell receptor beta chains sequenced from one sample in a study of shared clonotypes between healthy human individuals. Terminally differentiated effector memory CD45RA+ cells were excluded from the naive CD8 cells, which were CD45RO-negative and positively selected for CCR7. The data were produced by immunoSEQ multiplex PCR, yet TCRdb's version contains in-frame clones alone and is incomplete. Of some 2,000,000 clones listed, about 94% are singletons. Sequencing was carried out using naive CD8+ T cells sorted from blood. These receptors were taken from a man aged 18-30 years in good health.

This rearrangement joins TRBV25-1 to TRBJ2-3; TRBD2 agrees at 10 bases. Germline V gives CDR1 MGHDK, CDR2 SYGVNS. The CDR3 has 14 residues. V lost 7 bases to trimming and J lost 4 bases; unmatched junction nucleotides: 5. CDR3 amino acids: CASTGLAEADTQYF. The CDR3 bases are TGTGCCAGCACCGGACTAGCGGAGGCAGATACGCAGTATTTT.

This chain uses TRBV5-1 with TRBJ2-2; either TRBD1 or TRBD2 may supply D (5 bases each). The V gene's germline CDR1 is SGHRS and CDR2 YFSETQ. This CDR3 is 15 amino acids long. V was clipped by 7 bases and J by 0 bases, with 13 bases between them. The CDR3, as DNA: TGCGCCAGCCACCGGGACCGCGCGAACACCGGGGAGCTGTTTTTT. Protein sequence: CASHRDRANTGELFF. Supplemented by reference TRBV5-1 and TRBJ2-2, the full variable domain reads KAGVTQTPRYLIKTRGQQVTLSCSPISGHRSVSWYQQTPGQGLQFLFEYFSETQRNKGNFPGRFSGRQFSNSRSEMNVSTLELGDSALYLCASHRDRANTGELFFGEGSRLTVL.

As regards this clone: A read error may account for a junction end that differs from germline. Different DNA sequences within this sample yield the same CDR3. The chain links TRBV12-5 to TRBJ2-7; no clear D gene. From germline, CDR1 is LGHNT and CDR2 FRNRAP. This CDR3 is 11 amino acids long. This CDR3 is CASGLGYEQYF. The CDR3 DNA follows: TGTGCTAGTGGCCTAGGCTACGAGCAATACTTC.

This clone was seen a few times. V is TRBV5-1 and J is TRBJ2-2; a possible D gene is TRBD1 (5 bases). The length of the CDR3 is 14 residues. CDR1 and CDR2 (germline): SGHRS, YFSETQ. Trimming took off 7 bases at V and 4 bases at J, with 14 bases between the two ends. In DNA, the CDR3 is TGCGCCAGCGCTGACAGCCCGTCCACCGGGGAGCTGTTTTTT. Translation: CASADSPSTGELFF.

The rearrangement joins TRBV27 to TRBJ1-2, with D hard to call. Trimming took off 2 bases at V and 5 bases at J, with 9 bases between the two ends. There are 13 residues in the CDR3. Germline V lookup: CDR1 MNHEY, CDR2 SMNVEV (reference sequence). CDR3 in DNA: TGTGCCAGCAGTTTAGGCAAGGCGTATGGCTACACCTTC. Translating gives CASSLGKAYGYTF.

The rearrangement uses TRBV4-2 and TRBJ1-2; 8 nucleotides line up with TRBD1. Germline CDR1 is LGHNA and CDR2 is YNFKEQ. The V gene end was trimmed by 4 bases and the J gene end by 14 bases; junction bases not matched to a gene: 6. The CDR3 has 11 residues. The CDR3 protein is CASSRGQGCTF. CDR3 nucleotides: TGTGCCAGCAGCCGAGGACAGGGTTGTACCTTC.

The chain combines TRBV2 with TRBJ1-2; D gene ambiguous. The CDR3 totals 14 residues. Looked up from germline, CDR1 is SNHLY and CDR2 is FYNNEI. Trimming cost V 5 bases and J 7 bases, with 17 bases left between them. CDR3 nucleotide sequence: TGTGCCAGCAGTTTGACCCCAGCGGTCGGTGGCTACACCTTC. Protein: CASSLTPAVGGYTF.

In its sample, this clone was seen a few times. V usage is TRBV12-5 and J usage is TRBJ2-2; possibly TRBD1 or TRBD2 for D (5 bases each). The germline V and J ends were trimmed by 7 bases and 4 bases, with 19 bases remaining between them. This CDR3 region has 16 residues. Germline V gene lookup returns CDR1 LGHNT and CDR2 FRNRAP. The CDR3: CASVPGAAVSTGELFF. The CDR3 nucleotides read TGTGCTAGTGTCCCCGGGGCAGCCGTTTCCACCGGGGAGCTGTTTTTT.

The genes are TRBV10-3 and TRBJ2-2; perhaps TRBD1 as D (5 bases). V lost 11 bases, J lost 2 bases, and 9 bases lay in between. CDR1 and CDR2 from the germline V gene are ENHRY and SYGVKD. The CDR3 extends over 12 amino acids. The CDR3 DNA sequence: TGTGCCTTTCAGGGTAACACCGGGGAGCTGTTTTTT. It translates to CAFQGNTGELFF.

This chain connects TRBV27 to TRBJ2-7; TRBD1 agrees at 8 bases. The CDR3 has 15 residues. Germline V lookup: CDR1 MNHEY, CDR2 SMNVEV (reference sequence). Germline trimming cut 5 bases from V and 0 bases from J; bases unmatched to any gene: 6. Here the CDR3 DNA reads TGTGCCAGCAGTCCCCGGACAGGGTACTCCTACGAGCAGTACTTC. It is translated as CASSPRTGYSYEQYF.

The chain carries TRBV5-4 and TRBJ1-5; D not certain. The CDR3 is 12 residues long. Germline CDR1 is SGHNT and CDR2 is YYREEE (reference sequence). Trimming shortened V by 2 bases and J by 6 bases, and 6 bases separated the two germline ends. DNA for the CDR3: TGTGCCAGCAGCTTTTATGGTCAGCCCCAGCATTTT. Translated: CASSFYGQPQHF.

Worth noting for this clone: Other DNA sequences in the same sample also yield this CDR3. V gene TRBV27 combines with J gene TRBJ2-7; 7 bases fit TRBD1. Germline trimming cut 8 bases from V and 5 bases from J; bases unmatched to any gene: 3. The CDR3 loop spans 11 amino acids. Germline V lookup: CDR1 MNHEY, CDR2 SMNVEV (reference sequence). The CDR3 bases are TGTGCCAGCGGGCAGGGGGACGAGCAGTACTTC. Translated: CASGQGDEQYF.

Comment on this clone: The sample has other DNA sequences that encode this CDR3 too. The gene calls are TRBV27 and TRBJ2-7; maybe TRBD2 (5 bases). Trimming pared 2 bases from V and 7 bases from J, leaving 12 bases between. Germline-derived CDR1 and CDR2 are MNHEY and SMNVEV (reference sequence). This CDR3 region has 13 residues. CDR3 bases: TGTGCCAGCAGTTTAGCCGGGGTTGGGGAGCAGTACTTC. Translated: CASSLAGVGEQYF.

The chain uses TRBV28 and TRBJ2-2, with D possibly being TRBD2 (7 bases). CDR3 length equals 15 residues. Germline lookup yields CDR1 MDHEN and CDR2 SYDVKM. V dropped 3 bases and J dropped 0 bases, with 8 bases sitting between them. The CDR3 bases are TGTGCCAGCAGTTTCGGGGGGCCGAACACCGGGGAGCTGTTTTTT. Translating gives CASSFGGPNTGELFF.

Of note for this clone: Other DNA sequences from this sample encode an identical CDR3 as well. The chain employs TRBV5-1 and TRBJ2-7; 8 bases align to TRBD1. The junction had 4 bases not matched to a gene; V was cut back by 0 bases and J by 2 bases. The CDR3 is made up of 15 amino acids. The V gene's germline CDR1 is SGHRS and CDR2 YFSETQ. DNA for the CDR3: TGCGCCAGCAGCTTGGGCAGGGGGCACACCTACGAGCAGTACTTC. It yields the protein CASSLGRGHTYEQYF.

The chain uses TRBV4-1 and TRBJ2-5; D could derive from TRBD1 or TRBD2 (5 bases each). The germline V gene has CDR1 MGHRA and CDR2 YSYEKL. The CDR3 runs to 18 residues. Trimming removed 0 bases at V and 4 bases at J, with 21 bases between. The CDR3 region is CASSQDSEGTWEGETQYF. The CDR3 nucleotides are TGCGCCAGCAGCCAAGATTCTGAAGGGACCTGGGAAGGAGAGACCCAGTACTTC.

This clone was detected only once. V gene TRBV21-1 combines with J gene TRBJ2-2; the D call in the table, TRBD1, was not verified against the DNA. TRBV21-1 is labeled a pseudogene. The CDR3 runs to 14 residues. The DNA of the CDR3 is TGTGCCAGCAAAGGGACAACGAACACCGGGGAGCTGTTTTTT. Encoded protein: CASKGTTNTGELFF.

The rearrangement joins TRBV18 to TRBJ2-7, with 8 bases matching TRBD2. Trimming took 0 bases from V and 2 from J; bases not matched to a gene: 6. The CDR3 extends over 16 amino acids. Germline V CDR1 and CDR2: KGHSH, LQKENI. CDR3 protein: CASSPPVTGGPYEQYF. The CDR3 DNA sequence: TGTGCCAGCTCACCACCGGTAACGGGGGGGCCCTACGAGCAGTACTTC. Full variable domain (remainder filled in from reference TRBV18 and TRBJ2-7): NAGVMQNPRHLVRRRGQEARLRCSPMKGHSHVYWYRQLPEEGLKFMVYLQKENIIDESGMPKERFSAEFPKEGPSILRIQQVVRGDSAAYFCASSPPVTGGPYEQYFGPGTRLTVT.

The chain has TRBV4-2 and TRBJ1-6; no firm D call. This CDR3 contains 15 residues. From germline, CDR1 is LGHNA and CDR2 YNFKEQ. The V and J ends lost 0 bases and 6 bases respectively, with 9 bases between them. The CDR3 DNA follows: TGTGCCAGCAGCCAAGATTATGCCAGTAATTCACCCCTCCACTTT. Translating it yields CASSQDYASNSPLHF.

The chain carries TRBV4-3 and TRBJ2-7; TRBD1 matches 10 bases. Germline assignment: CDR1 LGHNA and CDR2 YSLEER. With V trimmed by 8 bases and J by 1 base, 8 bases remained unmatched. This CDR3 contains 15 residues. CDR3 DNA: TGCGCCAGCGCCTCGGAGGGACAGGGGTCCTACGAGCAGTACTTC. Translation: CASASEGQGSYEQYF.

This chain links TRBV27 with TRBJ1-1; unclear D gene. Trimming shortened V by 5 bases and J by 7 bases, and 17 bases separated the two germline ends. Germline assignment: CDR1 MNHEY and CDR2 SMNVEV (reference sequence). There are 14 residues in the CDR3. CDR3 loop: CASSPSLIDGEAFF. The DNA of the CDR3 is TGTGCCAGCAGTCCCTCGCTAATTGACGGTGAAGCTTTCTTT.

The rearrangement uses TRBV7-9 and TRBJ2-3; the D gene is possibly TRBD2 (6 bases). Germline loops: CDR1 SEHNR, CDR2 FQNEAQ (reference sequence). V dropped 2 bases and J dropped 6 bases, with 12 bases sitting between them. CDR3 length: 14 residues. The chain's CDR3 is CASSLLGGEDTQYF. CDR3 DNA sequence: TGTGCCAGCAGCTTATTGGGCGGGGAGGATACGCAGTATTTT. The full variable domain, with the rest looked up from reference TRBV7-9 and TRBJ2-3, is DTGVSQNPRHKITKRGQNVTFRCDPISEHNRLYWYRQTLGQGPEFLTYFQNEAQLEKSRLLSDRFSAERPKGSFSTLEIQRTEQGDSAMYLCASSLLGGEDTQYFGPGTRLTVL.

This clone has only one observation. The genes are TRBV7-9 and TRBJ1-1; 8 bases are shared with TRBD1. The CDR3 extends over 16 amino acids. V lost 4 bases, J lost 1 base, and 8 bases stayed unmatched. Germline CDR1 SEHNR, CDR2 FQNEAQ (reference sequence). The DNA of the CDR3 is TGTGCCAGCAGCTCCGGACAGGGCGTAGGGAACACTGAAGCTTTCTTT. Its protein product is CASSSGQGVGNTEAFF. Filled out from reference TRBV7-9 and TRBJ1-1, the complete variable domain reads DTGVSQNPRHKITKRGQNVTFRCDPISEHNRLYWYRQTLGQGPEFLTYFQNEAQLEKSRLLSDRFSAERPKGSFSTLEIQRTEQGDSAMYLCASSSGQGVGNTEAFFGQGTRLTVV.

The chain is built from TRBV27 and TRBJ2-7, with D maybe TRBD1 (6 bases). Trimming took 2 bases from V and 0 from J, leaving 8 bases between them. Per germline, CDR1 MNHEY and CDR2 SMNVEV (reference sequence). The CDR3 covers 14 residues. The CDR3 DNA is TGTGCCAGCAGTTTAGGGGGCCCCTCCTACGAGCAGTACTTC. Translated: CASSLGGPSYEQYF.

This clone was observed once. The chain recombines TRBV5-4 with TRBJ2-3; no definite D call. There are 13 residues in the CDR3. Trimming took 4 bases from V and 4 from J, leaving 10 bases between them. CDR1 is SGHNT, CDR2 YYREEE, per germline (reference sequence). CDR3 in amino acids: CASSLSAADTQYF. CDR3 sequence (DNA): TGTGCCAGCAGCCTCTCAGCAGCAGATACGCAGTATTTT.

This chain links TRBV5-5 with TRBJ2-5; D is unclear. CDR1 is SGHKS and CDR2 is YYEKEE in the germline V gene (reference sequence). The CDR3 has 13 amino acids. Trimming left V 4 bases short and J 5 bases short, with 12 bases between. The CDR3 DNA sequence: TGTGCCAGCAGCCCGCCCCTTGCGGAGACCCAGTACTTC. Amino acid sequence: CASSPPLAETQYF.

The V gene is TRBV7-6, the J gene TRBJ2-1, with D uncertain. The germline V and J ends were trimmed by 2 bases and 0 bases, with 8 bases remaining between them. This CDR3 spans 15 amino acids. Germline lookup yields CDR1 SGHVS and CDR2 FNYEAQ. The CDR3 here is CASSLSGSSYNEQFF. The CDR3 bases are TGTGCCAGCAGCTTATCTGGTAGCTCCTACAATGAGCAGTTCTTC.

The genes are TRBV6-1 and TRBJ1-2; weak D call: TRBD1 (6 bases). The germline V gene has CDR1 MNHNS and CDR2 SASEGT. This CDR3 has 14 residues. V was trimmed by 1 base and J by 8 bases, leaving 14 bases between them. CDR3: CASSEEWGLEGYTF. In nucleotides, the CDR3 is TGTGCCAGCAGTGAAGAATGGGGGCTGGAGGGCTACACCTTC.

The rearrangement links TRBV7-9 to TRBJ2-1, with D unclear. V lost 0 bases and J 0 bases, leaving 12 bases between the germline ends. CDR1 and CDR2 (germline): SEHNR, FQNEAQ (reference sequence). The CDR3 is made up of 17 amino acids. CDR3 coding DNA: TGTGCCAGCAGCTTAGCCCACTACCGGAGCTCCTACAATGAGCAGTTCTTC. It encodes CASSLAHYRSSYNEQFF.